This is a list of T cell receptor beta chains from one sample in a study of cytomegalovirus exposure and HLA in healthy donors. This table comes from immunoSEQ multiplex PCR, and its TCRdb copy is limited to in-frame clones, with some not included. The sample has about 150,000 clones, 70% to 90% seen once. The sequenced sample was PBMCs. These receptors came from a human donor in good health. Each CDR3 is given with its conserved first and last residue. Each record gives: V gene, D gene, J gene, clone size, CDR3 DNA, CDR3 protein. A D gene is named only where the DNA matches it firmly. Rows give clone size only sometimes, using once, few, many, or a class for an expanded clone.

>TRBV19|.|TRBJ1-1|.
TGTGCCAGTAGTATTATGGGGACCGGAGGGGCTGAAGCTTTCTTT
CASSIMGTGGAEAFF
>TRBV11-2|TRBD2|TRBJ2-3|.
TGTGCCAGCAGCTTGAGCGGGGGGAGAGCAGATACGCAGTATTTT
CASSLSGGRADTQYF
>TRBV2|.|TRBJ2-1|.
TGTGCCAGCAAACAATGGGGGGTCGGCAATGAGCAGTTCTTC
CASKQWGVGNEQFF
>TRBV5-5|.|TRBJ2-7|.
TGTGCCAGCAGCTTGGACGGTCCCTACGAGCAGTACTTC
CASSLDGPYEQYF
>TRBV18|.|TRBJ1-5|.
TGTGCCAGCTCACCTGAGGGCTGGCAGCCCCAGCATTTT
CASSPEGWQPQHF
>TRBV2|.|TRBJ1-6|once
TGTGCCAGCAGTAGACAGTTAGGGATTAATTCACCCCTCCACTTT
CASSRQLGINSPLHF
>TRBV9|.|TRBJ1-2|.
TGTGCCAGCAGCGCTGGACTCAATTATGGCTACACCTTC
CASSAGLNYGYTF
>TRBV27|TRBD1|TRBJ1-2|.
TGTGCCAGCAGTTCCGGACAGGGGATAAACTATGGCTACACCTTC
CASSSGQGINYGYTF
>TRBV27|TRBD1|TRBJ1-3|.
TGTGCCAGCAGGGGACAGACAAACACCATATATTTT
CASRGQTNTIYF
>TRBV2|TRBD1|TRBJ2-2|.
TGTGCCAGCGGAGGACAGGGGAGGGACACCGGGGAGCTGTTTTTT
CASGGQGRDTGELFF
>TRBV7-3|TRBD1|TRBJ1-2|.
TGTGCCAGCAGGCCACCGGGACAGGAGGTCTATGGCTACACCTTC
CASRPPGQEVYGYTF
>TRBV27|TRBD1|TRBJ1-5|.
TGTGCCAGCAGTTCCCGGGACAGGGCAAGCCAGCCCCAGCATTTT
CASSSRDRASQPQHF
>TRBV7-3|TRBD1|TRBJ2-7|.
TGTGCCAGCAGCATTGACAGGGGAAACTACGAGCAGTACTTC
CASSIDRGNYEQYF
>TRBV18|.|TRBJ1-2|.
TGTGCCAGCTCACCACCGGAGGCTCACGGGTATGGCTACACCTTC
CASSPPEAHGYGYTF
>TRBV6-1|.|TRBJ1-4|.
TGTGCCAGCAGTGAAGCGCACAGAGCAAGAGAAAAACTGTTTTTT
CASSEAHRAREKLFF